This T cell receptor (beta chain) was identified during a study of molecular identifiers for immune sequencing clone quantification (dated by TCRdb to the late 2010s). Describing the broader study: For a replicate experiment, RNA from roughly 20,000 or 100,000 naive CD8 T cells was divided into five aliquots, and four of the five aliquots were sequenced. CD8 T cells were used in a methods study to benchmark molecular-identifier clustering-based TCR repertoire sequencing (MIDCIRS) and TCR RNA copy counting. Study-wide findings and limitations: When barcode sub-clustering was omitted, TCR diversity was inflated by chimeric consensus sequences, with chimeras reaching as high as 47%. Modeling gave about 3.2 recovered TCR RNA copies per cell versus 8 to 10 by digital PCR, implying approximately 30% capture efficiency. Identical TCR molecules sharing a barcode could cause highly expanded clone sizes to be underestimated. Spiked-in Jurkat TCR RNA equal to a single cell's worth was reported to be detectable even within one million naive CD8 T cells. In CMV-specific effector cells, over 98% of molecules were held by clones above 20 RNA copies, whereas under 1% of molecules were held by such clones in naive cells. Naive libraries contained spiked-in Jurkat TCR RNA (approximately nine copies' worth), which is not part of the donor repertoire.

Naive CD8 T cell libraries were made from about 20,000 to 1,000,000 sorted cells using 10%, 30% or 50% of purified RNA. On a BD FACSAria II, naive CD8 T cells were FACS-sorted as CD8+CD4-CCR7+CD45RA+ and collected into RLT Plus buffer. Detection sensitivity was tested by spiking Jurkat RNA equal to ten TCR copies' worth into samples containing 20,000-1,000,000 naive CD8 T cells. Enrichment of CD8 T cells was done with RosetteSep CD8+ T Cell Enrichment Cocktail plus Ficoll-Paque, and ACK red cell lysis came afterward. On this clonotype: This clone's antigen is unknown. Base quality data are lacking; no much larger clone is found one base away.

The CDR3 sequence holds 14 residues, the cysteine and phenylalanine included. Of the read, only the CDR3 DNA is kept; its 42 bases are in frame from base 1. V is cut by 1 base and J by 3 bases, and the space between the germline ends is 8 bases. Library construction relied on PCR. Instrument on record: NextSeq 500. Bulk TCR libraries were generated as previously described, with the TCR primers listed in Table S5 used. The Qiagen AllPrep DNA/RNA kit was used to purify total RNA. Before analysis, reads from multiple sequencing runs of one library were combined. Under the source paper's analysis protocol: Reads were retained only if the reads had an exact TCR constant sequence, and the retained reads were trimmed to 150 nt and grouped according to their 12-nt molecular barcodes. Reads in each barcode group were sub-clustered using a 15% Levenshtein threshold, and a quality-weighted consensus sequence was built for each RNA molecule. Non-functional sequences were filtered out, along with any lower-count sequence sitting one edit away from another sequence. On the basis of fitting two negative binomial distributions, barcode sub-clusters with fewer than 20% of the maximum read count were discarded. The public sequencing data were trimmed at Q25 with fastp and processed into clonotypes with MiXCR by TCRdb, which kept only in-frame beta chains. Each CDR3 protein appears once, grouped with its most common genes and DNA. TCRdb's processing, not the authors', yielded these V and J calls. This sample comprises tens of thousands of distinct CDR3 sequences, about a quarter of them detected only once. In total, the top ten clones hold approximately 0.89% of the sample.

Sequenced sample: naive CD8+ T cells from blood, with Jurkat cell RNA spiked in. Explained via the paper, the cell subset or site label denotes: FACS-sorted CD8+CD4-CCR7+CD45RA+ naive T cells. The chain is assembled from TRBV12-3 or TRBV12-4 and TRBJ2-3; the D region possibly corresponds to TRBD2 (6 bases align). This TCR was sampled from a human donor in good health. Some libraries in this study had Jurkat cell RNA spiked in. At the DNA level, the sequence is TGTGCCAGCAGTTTAGGAAGCGGGACAGATACGCAGTATTTT. Its product reads: CASSLGSGTDTQYF.